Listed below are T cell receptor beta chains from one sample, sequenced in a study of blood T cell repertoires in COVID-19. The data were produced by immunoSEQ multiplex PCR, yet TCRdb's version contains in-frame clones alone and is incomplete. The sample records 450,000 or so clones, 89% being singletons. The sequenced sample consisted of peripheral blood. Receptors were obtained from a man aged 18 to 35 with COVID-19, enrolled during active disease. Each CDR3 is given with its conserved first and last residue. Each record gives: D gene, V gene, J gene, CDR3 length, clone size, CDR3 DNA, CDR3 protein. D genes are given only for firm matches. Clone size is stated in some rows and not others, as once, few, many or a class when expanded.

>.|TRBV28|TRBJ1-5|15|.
TGTGCCAGCAGTTTTCAGGGGCGAGGGCATCAGCCCCAGCATTTT
CASSFQGRGHQPQHF
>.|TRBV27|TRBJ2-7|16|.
TGTGCCAGCAGTCGCCGGCGACCGACGGGGGTCTACGAGCAGTACTTC
CASSRRRPTGVYEQYF
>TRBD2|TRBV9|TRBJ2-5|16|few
TGTGCCAGCAGCGCCCGGACTAGCGGTAAACAAGAGACCCAGTACTTC
CASSARTSGKQETQYF
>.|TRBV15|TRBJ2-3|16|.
TGTGCCACCAGCAGGATTAATAGCGGTAGCACAGATACGCAGTATTTT
CATSRINSGSTDTQYF
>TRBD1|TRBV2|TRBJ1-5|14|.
TGTGCCAGCAGGACAGGGGTGAGCAATCAGCCCCAGCATTTT
CASRTGVSNQPQHF
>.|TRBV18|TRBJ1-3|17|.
TGTGCCAGCTCACCACTCCAACTTGGGGCGACTGGAAACACCATATATTTT
CASSPLQLGATGNTIYF
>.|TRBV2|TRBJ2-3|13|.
TGTGCCAGCAGGGGGCTAAACACAGATACGCAGTATTTT
CASRGLNTDTQYF
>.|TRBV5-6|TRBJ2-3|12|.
TGTGCCAGCAGCTCGTACACAGATACGCAGTATTTT
CASSSYTDTQYF
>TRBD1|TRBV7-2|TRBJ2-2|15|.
TGTGCCAGCAGCTCGACAGGGGTCATAACCGGGGAGCTGTTTTTT
CASSSTGVITGELFF
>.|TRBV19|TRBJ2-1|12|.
TGTGCCAGTAGTTTGGGCCTTAATGAGCAGTTCTTC
CASSLGLNEQFF
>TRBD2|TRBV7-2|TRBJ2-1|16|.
TGTGCCAGCAGCTTAGGCCCTAGCGGAAGGTACAATGAGCAGTTCTTC
CASSLGPSGRYNEQFF
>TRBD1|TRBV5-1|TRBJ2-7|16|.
TGCGCCAGCAGCTTGGACACAGGGGGTGGCACCTACGAGCAGTACTTC
CASSLDTGGGTYEQYF
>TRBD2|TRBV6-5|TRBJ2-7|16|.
TGTGCCAGCAGTTACTCGGCGGGAGGGTCCGCCTACGAGCAGTACTTC
CASSYSAGGSAYEQYF
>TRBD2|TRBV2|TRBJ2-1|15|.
TGTGCCAGCAGTGCCCCTAGCGGGGGAGTCAATGAGCAGTTCTTC
CASSAPSGGVNEQFF
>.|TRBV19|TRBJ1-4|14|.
TGTGCCAGTAAGAGCGGGGCCTCGGATGAAAAACTGTTTTTT
CASKSGASDEKLFF
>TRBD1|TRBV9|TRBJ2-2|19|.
TGTGCCAGCAGCGCGAGTCGGACAGGACGAATGACTGTATCCGGGGAGCTGTTTTTT
CASSASRTGRMTVSGELFF
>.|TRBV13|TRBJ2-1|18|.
TGTGCCAGCAGCTTAGGCCATCAAGGCGGCAAGTCCTACAATGAGCAGTTCTTC
CASSLGHQGGKSYNEQFF
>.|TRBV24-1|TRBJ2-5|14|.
TGTGCCACCAGTGATTCTACAGCGGCCGGGACCCAGTACTTC
CATSDSTAAGTQYF
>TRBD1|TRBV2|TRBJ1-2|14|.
TGTGCCAGCAGCGCAGGGGGCATTAACTATGGCTACACCTTC
CASSAGGINYGYTF
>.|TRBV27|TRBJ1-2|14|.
TGTGCCAGCAGGCCGGGCGGGAGGGATCGCGGCTACACCTTC
CASRPGGRDRGYTF
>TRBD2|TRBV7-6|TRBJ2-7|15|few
TGTGCCAGCAGCCCTCCTAGCGGGAGGGCCTACGAGCAGTACTTC
CASSPPSGRAYEQYF
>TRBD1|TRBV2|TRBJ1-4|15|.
TGTGCCAGCAGTGATGATGGGACAGTTAGTGAAAAACTGTTTTTT
CASSDDGTVSEKLFF
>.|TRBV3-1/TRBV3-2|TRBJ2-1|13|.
TGTGCCAGCAGCCAATCCTACGGACAAAAGCAGTTCTTC
CASSQSYGQKQFF
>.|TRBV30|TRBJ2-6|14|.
TGTGCCTGGAGTGTTTGGCCTGGGGCCAACGTCCTGACTTTC
CAWSVWPGANVLTF
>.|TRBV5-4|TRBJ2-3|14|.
TGTGCCAGCAGCTTGAATGGCCGCACAGATACGCAGTATTTT
CASSLNGRTDTQYF
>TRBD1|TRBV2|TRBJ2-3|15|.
TGTGCCAGCAGCCTGGGACAGGAGAACACAGATACGCAGTATTTT
CASSLGQENTDTQYF
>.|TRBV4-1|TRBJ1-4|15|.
TGCGCCAGCAGCCCTCGGGGGGCGAATGAGGAAAAACTGTTTTTT
CASSPRGANEEKLFF
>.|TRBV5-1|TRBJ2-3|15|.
TGCGCCAGCAGCCCGGGGGGCGCAAGCACAGATACGCAGTATTTT
CASSPGGASTDTQYF
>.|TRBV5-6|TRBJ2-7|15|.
TGTGCCAGCAGCCAGAACCGGAGAGATAGGTACGAGCAGTACTTC
CASSQNRRDRYEQYF
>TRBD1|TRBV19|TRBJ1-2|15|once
TGTGCCAGTAGTACAACCGGGACAGGGCTCTATGGCTACACCTTC
CASSTTGTGLYGYTF
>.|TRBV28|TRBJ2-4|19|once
TGTGCCAGCAGTACCACGGGTTTGCCCCCTCTAGCTAACAAAAACATTCAGTACTTC
CASSTTGLPPLANKNIQYF
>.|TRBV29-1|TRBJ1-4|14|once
TGCAGCGTGACAGATTTTCCAACTAATGAAAAACTGTTTTTT
CSVTDFPTNEKLFF
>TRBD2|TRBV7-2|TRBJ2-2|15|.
TGTGCCAGCAGCCCGACTAGCGTGAACACCGGGGAGCTGTTTTTT
CASSPTSVNTGELFF
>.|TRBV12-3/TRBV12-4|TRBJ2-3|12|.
TGTGCCAGCAGTCAGGTCACAGATACGCAGTATTTT
CASSQVTDTQYF
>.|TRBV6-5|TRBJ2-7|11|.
TGTGCCAGCACCCAGGGAAATGAGCAGTACTTC
CASTQGNEQYF
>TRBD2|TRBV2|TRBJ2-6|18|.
TGTGCCAGCAGGGGTCTAGCGGGGGGGCAGGCTGGGGCCAACGTCCTGACTTTC
CASRGLAGGQAGANVLTF
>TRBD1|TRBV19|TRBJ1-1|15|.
TGTGCCAGTAGTATGACAGGGTGGAGGGGCACTGAAGCTTTCTTT
CASSMTGWRGTEAFF
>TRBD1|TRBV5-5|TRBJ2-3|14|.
TGTGCCAGCAGCTTGGGACAGGGTTCGGATACGCAGTATTTT
CASSLGQGSDTQYF
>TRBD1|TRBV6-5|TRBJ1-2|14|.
TGTGCCAGCAGCCGACAGGGGGCAGGGAATGGCTACACCTTC
CASSRQGAGNGYTF
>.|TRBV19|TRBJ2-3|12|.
TGTGCCAGTAGTATAAGCAAGGGGGACGAGTATTTT
CASSISKGDEYF
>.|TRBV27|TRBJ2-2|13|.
TGTGCCAGCAGTCTTACTAGGAAAGGGGAGCTGTTTTTT
CASSLTRKGELFF
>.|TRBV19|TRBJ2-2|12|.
TGTGCCAGTTCTATGCAGGGCAGGGAGCTGTTTTTT
CASSMQGRELFF
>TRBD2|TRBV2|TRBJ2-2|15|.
TGTGCCAGCTCGGGGAGGGGCGGGAGGACCGGGGAGCTGTTTTTT
CASSGRGGRTGELFF
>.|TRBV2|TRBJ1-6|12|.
TGTGCCAGCCGGGGGGGGGATTCACCCCTCCACTTT
CASRGGDSPLHF
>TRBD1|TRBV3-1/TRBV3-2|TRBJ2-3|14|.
TGTGCCAGCAGCCGGGGGACAGGGGGGGATACGCAGTATTTT
CASSRGTGGDTQYF
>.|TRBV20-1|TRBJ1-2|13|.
TGCAGTGCTAGTCCCCTATTAACTCTTGGCTACACCTTC
CSASPLLTLGYTF
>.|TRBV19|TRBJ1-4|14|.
TGTGCCAGTAGTATCTCAGGGGTGAATGAAAAACTGTTTTTT
CASSISGVNEKLFF
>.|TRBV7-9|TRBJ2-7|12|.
TGTGCCAGCAGCTTACAGGGAAATGAGCAGTACTTC
CASSLQGNEQYF
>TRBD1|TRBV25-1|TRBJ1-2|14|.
TGTGCCAGCCGGCCACAGGGGGATTTCTATGGCTACACCTTC
CASRPQGDFYGYTF
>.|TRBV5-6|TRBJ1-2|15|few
TGTGCCAGCAGCTTAAGAGGGCCCCCGAACTATGGCTACACCTTC
CASSLRGPPNYGYTF
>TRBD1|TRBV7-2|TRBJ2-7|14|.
TGTGCCAGCAGCTCCGGGACAGGGAGAGACGAGCAGTACTTC
CASSSGTGRDEQYF
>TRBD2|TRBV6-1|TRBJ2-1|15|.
TGTGCCAGCAGTGAATTTCTTGGGACTAGCTATGAGCAGTTCTTC
CASSEFLGTSYEQFF
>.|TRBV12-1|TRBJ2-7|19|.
TGTGCCAGCAGCTTTGCGGGGCCCTTTACCGGGACAGGGTCTTCCGAGCAGTACTTC
CASSFAGPFTGTGSSEQYF